Listed below are T cell receptor beta chains from one sample, sequenced in a study of regulatory T cells in long-lasting Graves disease. Using its own MiXCR run on the multiplex PCR reads, TCRdb lists one record per CDR3 protein. The table shows 350,000 to 500,000 distinct CDR3 sequences, with 12% to 15% occurring only once. This same sample was also part of a study on T cells in Graves' hyperthyroidism and ophthalmopathy.

The specimen comprised peripheral blood mononuclear cells (PBMCs), sampled at new diagnosis, from a patient treated with antithyroid drugs. Receptors originate from a woman aged 45-59 years with Graves disease. CDR3s include the opening cysteine and the closing phenylalanine or tryptophan. Fields, in order: J gene, clone size, CDR3 length, V gene, D gene, CDR3 DNA, CDR3 protein. The D gene is left open where the match is weak. Clone size is not always given. Where it is, it says once, few, many or a class for expanded clones.

TRBJ2-2	many	19	TRBV24-1	.	TGTGCCACCAGTGATTTGGTTGTCTTGGGGGGCGCTTACACCGGGGAGCTGTTTTTT	CATSDLVVLGGAYTGELFF
TRBJ2-5	many	15	TRBV5-1	TRBD1	TGCGCCAGCAGCAGACAGGGGCTCTACCAAGAGACCCAGTACTTC	CASSRQGLYQETQYF
TRBJ2-7	.	15	TRBV7-8	.	TGTGCCAGCAGCCAAGATACGACAAGAAACTACGAGCAGTACTTC	CASSQDTTRNYEQYF
TRBJ2-7	many	13	TRBV28	.	TGTGCCAGCACCGGGACCCCTGCCTACGAGCAGTACTTC	CASTGTPAYEQYF
TRBJ1-3	.	16	TRBV9	.	TGTGCCAGCAGCGTAGATCTGATCGGGGCTGGAAACACCATATATTTT	CASSVDLIGAGNTIYF
TRBJ2-5	many	13	TRBV29-1	.	TGCAGCGTTGACCTGGGTCTCGGGGAGACCCAGTACTTC	CSVDLGLGETQYF
TRBJ2-1	.	14	TRBV20-1	.	TGCAGTGCTAGGCCTACCTCTAGCTACAATGAGCAGTTCTTC	CSARPTSSYNEQFF
TRBJ2-7	.	15	TRBV9	TRBD2	TGTGCCAGCAGCGTAAATCTACTAGCGGGAGACGAGCAGTACTTC	CASSVNLLAGDEQYF
TRBJ2-1	.	15	TRBV9	.	TGTGCCAGCAGCGTAGAAGCGAGCTCCTACAATGAGCAGTTCTTC	CASSVEASSYNEQFF
TRBJ2-7	many	15	TRBV12-3/TRBV12-4	TRBD1	TGTGCCAGCAGTCCCGACAGGGGGCTTGGGTACGAGCAGTACTTC	CASSPDRGLGYEQYF
TRBJ2-3	many	15	TRBV7-2	TRBD2	TGTGCCAGCAGCCCTAGGGGCGGACTAGCAGATACGCAGTATTTT	CASSPRGGLADTQYF
TRBJ2-7	many	18	TRBV3-1	.	TGTGCCAGCAGCCAAGGTGGGATAGCCCCCATGAGCTCCTACGAGCAGTACTTC	CASSQGGIAPMSSYEQYF
TRBJ2-7	many	14	TRBV7-2	.	TGTGCCAGCAGCGCGACAGGCATCTCCTACGAGCAGTACTTC	CASSATGISYEQYF
TRBJ2-1	many	14	TRBV11-3	TRBD2	TGTGCCAGCAGCTCCGGGACTAGCGTTGGTGAGCAGTTCTTC	CASSSGTSVGEQFF
TRBJ1-1	many	15	TRBV3-1	.	TGTGCCAGCAGTACGAACCCGACAGCGGGCACTGAAGCTTTCTTT	CASSTNPTAGTEAFF
TRBJ1-2	.	14	TRBV29-1	.	TGCAGCGTCCTGGAGGACACCAATAACTATGGCTACACCTTC	CSVLEDTNNYGYTF
TRBJ2-1	many	13	TRBV5-1	.	TGCGCCAGCAGCATCGCGGCGGACAATGAGCAGTTCTTC	CASSIAADNEQFF
TRBJ2-1	many	18	TRBV28	.	TGTGCCAGCAGCTCCCTAAGGGGAGGCCTCAGCTCCTACAATGAGCAGTTCTTC	CASSSLRGGLSSYNEQFF
TRBJ1-1	.	13	TRBV28	.	TGTGCCAGCGGACGGACAGTGAACACTGAAGCTTTCTTT	CASGRTVNTEAFF
TRBJ2-3	few	15	TRBV9	TRBD2	TGTGCCAGCAGCGTAACTAGCGGATGCACAGATACGCAGTATTTT	CASSVTSGCTDTQYF
TRBJ1-5	many	15	TRBV10-3	.	TGTGCCATCAGTGAGTCGGTGGGTGGCAATCAGCCCCAGCATTTT	CAISESVGGNQPQHF
TRBJ1-3	.	15	TRBV5-1	TRBD1	TGCGCCAGCAGCTTCCAGGGGGCAAGCGGAAACACCATATATTTT	CASSFQGASGNTIYF
TRBJ2-2	many	16	TRBV2	.	TGTGCCAGCCGCGGATCTGGGGGAGTTGTGGCCGGGGAGCTGTTTTTT	CASRGSGGVVAGELFF
TRBJ2-1	few	16	TRBV5-1	TRBD2	TGCGCCAGCAGCGCGGGGGGCCTAGCGGGAAGCAGTGAGCAGTTCTTC	CASSAGGLAGSSEQFF
TRBJ2-1	.	16	TRBV28	TRBD2	TGTGCCAGCAGTGAGGGACTAGCGGGAGGTCACAATGAGCAGTTCTTC	CASSEGLAGGHNEQFF
TRBJ2-7	many	15	TRBV5-1	.	TGCGCCAGCAGCTTGGTCAGTCGAGGGACCTACGAGCAGTACTTC	CASSLVSRGTYEQYF
TRBJ2-7	few	13	TRBV2	TRBD2	TGTGCCAGCAGGGGACTAGCGGGGGACGAGCAGTACTTC	CASRGLAGDEQYF
TRBJ2-5	few	16	TRBV7-9	TRBD2	TGTGCCAGCAGCTTAGCGTATAGCGGGTTTCAAGAGACCCAGTACTTC	CASSLAYSGFQETQYF
TRBJ2-3	many	21	TRBV6-6	TRBD2	TGTGCCAGCAGTTACTCGAGAGCTCCAGGACTAGCGGGAGGGCCCCTACGTACGCAGTATTTT	CASSYSRAPGLAGGPLRTQYF
TRBJ2-1	.	15	TRBV7-8	TRBD2	TGTGCCAGCAGCTCCCAGACTAGCGGGTACAATGAGCAGTTCTTC	CASSSQTSGYNEQFF
TRBJ1-2	.	16	TRBV7-2	TRBD1	TGTGCCAGCAGCTTAGAATGGGACAGCGTTACCTATGGCTACACCTTC	CASSLEWDSVTYGYTF
TRBJ2-5	.	14	TRBV30	.	TGTGCCTGGAGTGTCGGGCGAAGTTTGGAGACCCAGTACTTC	CAWSVGRSLETQYF
TRBJ2-3	many	18	TRBV6-2/TRBV6-3	TRBD2	TGTGCCAGCAGTTACGACCAAGGACTAGCGGGAGTCGCAGATACGCAGTATTTT	CASSYDQGLAGVADTQYF
TRBJ2-3	.	16	TRBV7-9	TRBD2	TGTGCCAGCAGCGCCCCCGGGACTAGAAACACAGATACGCAGTATTTT	CASSAPGTRNTDTQYF
TRBJ2-7	many	13	TRBV11-3	.	TGTGCCAGCGGGACAAGCCTTAGGGACGAGCAGTACTTC	CASGTSLRDEQYF
TRBJ2-5	.	18	TRBV28	TRBD2	TGTGCCAGCAGTGATCAAATCGGTAGCGGGAGAAACCAAGAGACCCAGTACTTC	CASSDQIGSGRNQETQYF
TRBJ2-1	many	12	TRBV28	TRBD2	TGTGCCAGCGCTTGGGGGGGGGACCGTCTGTTCTTC	CASAWGGDRLFF
TRBJ2-1	many	15	TRBV11-2	.	TGTGCCAGCAGCTTGGACACAAATTCCTACAATGAGCAGTTCTTC	CASSLDTNSYNEQFF
TRBJ1-5	many	15	TRBV5-1	.	TGCGCCAGCAGCTTTGGGCAGGGGCAAGATCAGCCCCAGCATTTT	CASSFGQGQDQPQHF
TRBJ2-4	.	16	TRBV20-1	.	TGCAGTGCTAGAGATGCCCTACGAGAAGCCAAAAACATTCAGTACTTC	CSARDALREAKNIQYF
TRBJ2-7	few	14	TRBV30	.	TGTGCCTGGAGAAACAGCATTAATACCTACGAGCAGTACTTC	CAWRNSINTYEQYF
TRBJ2-2	many	15	TRBV7-8	.	TGTGCCAGCAGCCTGCGTCGGCTGCCCACCGGGGAGCTGTTTTTT	CASSLRRLPTGELFF
TRBJ2-7	many	13	TRBV29-1	.	TGCAGCGTTGGCGAACCGGGCGCCTACGAGCAGTACTTC	CSVGEPGAYEQYF
TRBJ2-3	many	15	TRBV28	TRBD2	TGTGCCAGCAGTTGGACTAGCGGGAATCCAGATACGCAGTATTTT	CASSWTSGNPDTQYF
TRBJ2-2	many	15	TRBV6-1	TRBD2	TGTGCCAGCAGACTGCTCGCGGGAGGGACCGGGGAGCTGTTTTTT	CASRLLAGGTGELFF
TRBJ2-7	.	15	TRBV30	TRBD1	TGTGCCTGGAGCCCAGGGGGTGCAGGGGGCTACGAGCAGTACTTC	CAWSPGGAGGYEQYF
TRBJ2-5	many	11	TRBV7-8	.	TGTGCCAGCAGCTTTGTCGGTCTGGAGTACTTC	CASSFVGLEYF
TRBJ1-6	few	14	TRBV20-1	TRBD1	TGCAGTGCCATAGGGGGCGGGGGTGGATCACCCCTCCACTTT	CSAIGGGGGSPLHF
TRBJ2-3	.	14	TRBV9	.	TGTGCCAGCAGCGTAGTGGGAGTTGGAGATACGCAGTATTTT	CASSVVGVGDTQYF
TRBJ2-7	.	16	TRBV18	.	TGTGCCAGCTCACCACCATCCGGCGGCACCGCCTACGAGCAGTACTTC	CASSPPSGGTAYEQYF
TRBJ1-1	many	14	TRBV28	.	TGTGCCAGCAGGCCCCACACGGTGAACACTGAAGCTTTCTTT	CASRPHTVNTEAFF
TRBJ1-1	many	11	TRBV20-1	.	TGCAGTGCTCCTACGAACACTGAAGCTTTCTTT	CSAPTNTEAFF
TRBJ1-6	.	12	TRBV27	.	TGTGCCAGCAGTTATATGAATTCACCCCTCCACTTT	CASSYMNSPLHF
TRBJ1-5	many	15	TRBV9	.	TGTGCCAGCAGCGTAGGCGGGGGAGGCAATCAGCCCCAGCATTTT	CASSVGGGGNQPQHF